The clone carrying this T cell receptor (beta chain) was found a few times. The antigen is undetermined. Method: immunoSEQ multiplex PCR; TCRdb's copy keeps in-frame clones and lacks some. The repertoire consists of approximately 66,000 clones, with over 70% occurring once and the leading ten covering roughly 14%. CDR1 LNHDA and CDR2 SQIVND come from the germline V gene (reference sequence). The CDR3 contains 13 residues. Unmatched junction bases numbered 7, after V lost 8 bases and J lost 5 bases. This sample stems from a study of a mutant IDH1 vaccine in newly diagnosed glioma. Study findings and constraints: Among patients, around 93% showed immune responses induced by the vaccine.

Documented time point: week 23, last vaccination. In every dose of vaccine, 300 ug of mutant IDH1 20-mer peptide was given alongside topical imiquimod. The sample in question was PBMCs, obtained from a glioma patient whose treatment included an IDH1 peptide vaccine. This TCR was recovered from a young man with glioma. The rearrangement links TRBV19 to TRBJ1-1; the match to TRBD1 covers 8 bases. The CDR3, as DNA: TGTGCCAGTTGGACACAGGGGGGGACTGAAGCTTTCTTT. Its translation is CASWTQGGTEAFF.